Below are 14 T cell receptor beta chains sequenced from a single sample in a study of early T cells in non-severe SARS-CoV-2 infection. MiXCR, run by TCRdb on the 5' RACE reads, gives a single entry per CDR3 protein. In the table there are around 84,000 distinct CDR3 sequences, approximately 15% of which are singletons. The sample taken for sequencing was whole blood. The receptors stem from an adult who was a healthcare worker with PCR-confirmed SARS-CoV-2 infection or an uninfected control (not recorded which).

There are many counts of this clonotype. V and J are TRBV18 and TRBJ2-3, with 12 bases matching TRBD2. This CDR3 contains 18 residues. After removal of 1 base from V and 3 bases from J, the junction contained 8 bases not matched to a gene. Germline-derived CDR1 and CDR2 are KGHSH and LQKENI. The CDR3 DNA reads as TGTGCCAGCTCACCACTGCTGCTAGCGGGAGGGCCGACAGATACGCAGTATTTT. It is translated as CASSPLLLAGGPTDTQYF.

This clonotype was found a few times. The chain couples TRBV7-9 to TRBJ1-5, with D tentatively TRBD1 (6 bases). This CDR3 spans 14 amino acids. Trimming removed 2 bases from V and 6 bases from J, with 11 bases in between. Germline-derived CDR1 and CDR2 are SEHNR and FQNEAQ (reference sequence). CDR3: CASSLWGATQPQHF. The CDR3 nucleotides read TGTGCCAGCAGCTTATGGGGGGCTACTCAGCCCCAGCATTTT.

The V gene is TRBV29-1, the J gene TRBJ2-7, with D possibly matching TRBD2 (5 bases). The CDR3 sequence is 12 residues long. Trimming pared 8 bases from V and 1 base from J, leaving 12 bases between. Germline V gene sequence: CDR1 SQVTM, CDR2 ANQGSEA. The CDR3 region has the DNA TGCAGCTCGGTGGGGAGTTCCTACGAGCAGTACTTC. It codes for CSSVGSSYEQYF.

This clonotype was seen ten or more times. The rearrangement uses TRBV28 and TRBJ1-5; 9 positions match TRBD1. CDR1 is MDHEN and CDR2 is SYDVKM in the germline V gene. This CDR3 has 15 residues. V dropped 5 bases and J dropped 4; count of bases not matched to a gene: 6. The CDR3 nucleotides read TGTGCCAGCAGTAAACAGGGGGCGCGGAATCAGCCCCAGCATTTT. Translation: CASSKQGARNQPQHF.

In its sample, this clonotype was seen a few times. This CDR3 reads CASTLNTGELFF. In DNA, the CDR3 is TGTGCCAGCACCCTCAACACCGGGGAGCTGTTTTTT. V is TRBV28 and J is TRBJ2-2; D unresolved. Trimming pared 7 bases from V and 2 bases from J, leaving 5 bases between. The CDR3 sequence is 12 residues long. The germline V gene has CDR1 MDHEN and CDR2 SYDVKM.

The chain couples TRBV6-2 or TRBV6-3 to TRBJ2-7; a weak D match, TRBD2 (5 bases). V dropped 2 bases and J dropped 3 bases, with 11 bases sitting between them. The CDR3 contains 14 residues. Germline V gene data show CDR1 as MNHEY and CDR2 as SVGEGT. CDR3: CASSYSGGDYEQYF. CDR3 sequence (DNA): TGTGCCAGCAGTTACAGCGGTGGGGACTACGAGCAGTACTTC.

This clonotype has a single count. A much larger clonotype is one base distant, so this may be a read error. Because it lacks the conserved phenylalanine or tryptophan at the end, this CDR3 is likely a read error. The genes are TRBV11-2 and TRBJ2-3; D unresolved. The CDR3 has 15 residues. V lost 2 bases and J lost 1, with 10 bases in between. Per the germline V gene, CDR1 is SGHAT and CDR2 is FQNNGV. Here the CDR3 DNA reads TGTGCCAGCAGCTTAAGACTTGGGGGCACAGATACGCAGTATTCT. This codes for CASSLRLGGTDTQYS.

This clonotype was counted many times. This chain joins TRBV21-1 and TRBJ1-1; the D call in the table, TRBD1, was not verified against the DNA. TRBV21-1 is a listed pseudogene. This CDR3 is built from 17 residues. CDR3 nucleotides: TGTGCCAGCAGCAATCCCGGGACAGGGGTGTTATCCTCTGAAGCTTTCTTT. Its protein product is CASSNPGTGVLSSEAFF.

This clonotype was seen once. The V and J genes are TRBV28 and TRBJ2-1; 10 positions match TRBD1. Germline V lookup: CDR1 MDHEN, CDR2 SYDVKM. This CDR3 region has 16 residues. Trimming removed 6 bases from V and 4 bases from J; junction bases left unmatched: 9. The CDR3 is CASSTLGTGEYNEQFF. DNA for the CDR3: TGTGCCAGCAGCACCCTAGGGACAGGGGAATACAATGAGCAGTTCTTC.

The CDR3 region is CASADRGPNEQYF. In nucleotides, the CDR3 is TGTGCCAGCGCGGACAGGGGGCCCAACGAGCAGTACTTC. This chain links TRBV6-5 with TRBJ2-7, with TRBD1 matching over 11 bases. Trimming took 8 bases from V and 5 from J; bases not matched to a gene: 5. Germline loops: CDR1 MNHEY, CDR2 SVGAGI. CDR3 size: 13 residues.

This clonotype was detected only a few times. This chain joins TRBV3-1 and TRBJ2-4; D remains unclear. This CDR3 is built from 16 residues. The ends were cut back, 4 bases at V and 4 bases at J, with 17 bases in the middle. Germline CDR1 is LGHDT and CDR2 is YNNKEL (reference sequence). The CDR3 DNA sequence: TGTGCCAGCAGCCCGAGCATGTCAATGAGTAAAAACATTCAGTACTTC. Its translation is CASSPSMSMSKNIQYF.

The rearrangement uses TRBV5-6 and TRBJ2-2; D ambiguous. CDR3 size: 14 residues. V shed 0 bases and J shed 6 bases, with 9 bases lying between them. Germline loops: CDR1 SGHDT, CDR2 YYEEEE. The CDR3 nucleotides read TGTGCCAGCAGCTTGGGGCAGTATGCCGGGGAGCTGTTTTTT. This gives the protein CASSLGQYAGELFF.

The CDR3 nucleotides are TGTGCCAGCAGCCAAAGGGCAACTTACAATGAGCAGTTCTTC. This gives the protein CASSQRATYNEQFF. The chain joins TRBV3-1 to TRBJ2-1; D is unclear. V was pared by 2 bases and J by 4 bases, with 9 bases between. Germline values: CDR1 LGHDT, CDR2 YNNKEL (reference sequence). The CDR3 loop spans 14 amino acids.

The genes are TRBV28 and TRBJ2-1, with 13 positions matching TRBD2. The trim removed 10 bases at V and 9 bases at J, leaving 9 bases unmatched. The CDR3 spans 14 residues. From germline, CDR1 is MDHEN and CDR2 SYDVKM. Here the CDR3 reads CATSGLAGPREQFF. CDR3 nucleotide sequence: TGTGCCACCTCGGGACTAGCGGGACCCCGTGAGCAGTTCTTC.